These T cell receptor beta chains were read from a single sample in a study of T cell responses to AZD1222 COVID-19 vaccine. The assay was immunoSEQ multiplex PCR, and TCRdb's table has in-frame clones only and misses some. The sample consists of 200,000 or so clones, about 93% of them appearing once. Source: peripheral blood, taken 28 days after the second AZD1222 dose. The receptor set was obtained from an adult who received the AZD1222 COVID-19 vaccine. Each CDR3 is given with its conserved first and last residue. D genes are given only for firm matches. Size is stated for part of the rows, as once, few or many counts, or as a class when the clone is expanded.

TRBV27	-	TRBJ1-2	-	CASTDTPGNYGYTF	TGTGCCAGCACTGATACCCCAGGAAACTATGGCTACACCTTC
TRBV5-5	TRBD1	TRBJ1-2	-	CASSGNRDRGDGHYGYTF	TGTGCCAGCAGCGGGAACCGGGACAGGGGCGATGGCCACTATGGCTACACCTTC
TRBV19	-	TRBJ2-2	once	CASRREGIDTGELFF	TGTGCCAGTAGAAGAGAGGGGATCGACACCGGGGAGCTGTTTTTT
TRBV7-3	-	TRBJ1-2	-	CASSPDGYGYTF	TGTGCCAGCAGCCCGGACGGTTATGGCTACACCTTC
TRBV5-1	TRBD1	TRBJ2-1	-	CASSLVGTGNNEQFF	TGCGCCAGCAGCTTGGTAGGGACAGGTAACAATGAGCAGTTCTTC
TRBV11-3	-	TRBJ1-1	-	CASSPGRGNTEAFF	TGTGCCAGCAGCCCCGGGCGGGGGAACACTGAAGCTTTCTTT
TRBV29-1	-	TRBJ2-3	once	CSVDLQGNTQYF	TGCAGCGTTGATCTGCAGGGGAATACGCAGTATTTT
TRBV7-3	TRBD2	TRBJ2-3	-	CASSLGTSGGAGTDTQYF	TGTGCCAGCAGCCTTGGGACTAGCGGGGGGGCGGGCACAGATACGCAGTATTTT
TRBV30	-	TRBJ1-2	-	CAWNPPGSGGYTF	TGTGCCTGGAATCCCCCGGGTTCGGGTGGCTACACCTTC
TRBV6-5	TRBD1	TRBJ1-2	-	CASRDSLIYGYTF	TGTGCCAGCCGGGACAGTTTAATCTATGGCTACACCTTC
TRBV4-1	-	TRBJ1-2	-	CASSQAAQPNYGYTF	TGCGCCAGCAGCCAAGCTGCGCAGCCCAACTATGGCTACACCTTC
TRBV5-1	TRBD1	TRBJ2-3	-	CASSFPGTGKDIGTQYF	TGCGCCAGCAGCTTCCCCGGGACAGGGAAGGATATAGGCACGCAGTATTTT
TRBV24-1	-	TRBJ2-3	-	CATSDPDGTSTDTQYF	TGTGCCACCAGTGACCCGGACGGGACTAGCACAGATACGCAGTATTTT
TRBV6-5	TRBD1	TRBJ1-4	-	CASLRDRGGEKLFF	TGTGCCAGCCTACGGGACAGGGGAGGTGAAAAACTGTTTTTT
TRBV7-9	-	TRBJ1-2	-	CASLPGRTGAYGYTF	TGTGCCAGTTTACCTGGGAGGACCGGTGCCTATGGCTACACCTTC
TRBV28	-	TRBJ1-5	-	CASSSARQGRQPQHF	TGTGCCAGCAGCTCTGCCCGGCAGGGGCGTCAGCCCCAGCATTTT
TRBV13	-	TRBJ1-1	-	CASSYDRTNTEAFF	TGTGCCAGCAGCTATGACAGGACGAACACTGAAGCTTTCTTT
TRBV27	-	TRBJ1-6	-	CASSLGQKNSPLHF	TGTGCCAGCAGTCTCGGACAGAAGAATTCACCCCTCCACTTT
TRBV30	-	TRBJ1-2	-	CAGILRGHTPSGYTF	TGTGCCGGGATATTACGGGGACATACCCCTTCTGGCTACACCTTC
TRBV5-1	-	TRBJ2-5	-	CASSLRLRGRTGRETQYF	TGCGCCAGCAGCTTGAGGTTGAGGGGAAGAACGGGAAGAGAGACCCAGTACTTC
TRBV2	-	TRBJ2-7	-	CASSVGVVESYEQYF	TGTGCCAGCAGTGTGGGGGTCGTCGAGTCCTACGAGCAGTACTTC
TRBV7-6	TRBD1	TRBJ1-1	-	CASSAAGQGGTEAFF	TGTGCCAGCAGCGCAGCGGGACAGGGAGGAACTGAAGCTTTCTTT
TRBV7-2	-	TRBJ1-5	-	CASSEVAGNQPQHF	TGTGCCAGCAGCGAGGTGGCGGGCAATCAGCCCCAGCATTTT
TRBV18	TRBD1	TRBJ1-1	-	CASSPPTGQGAMNTEAFF	TGTGCCAGCTCACCGCCAACGGGACAGGGGGCTATGAACACTGAAGCTTTCTTT
TRBV24-1	-	TRBJ2-3	-	CATSDPSGGQEAQYF	TGTGCCACCAGTGATCCCTCAGGAGGCCAGGAGGCGCAGTATTTT
TRBV28	-	TRBJ1-1	-	CASSLRPGGTEAFF	TGTGCCAGCAGTTTACGACCCGGAGGTACTGAAGCTTTCTTT
TRBV7-9	-	TRBJ1-1	-	CASSPSGAGSNTEAFF	TGTGCCAGCAGTCCAAGCGGGGCAGGCTCGAACACTGAAGCTTTCTTT
TRBV6-6	-	TRBJ2-3	-	CASSPPGALDTQYF	TGTGCCAGCAGCCCCCCAGGGGCCTTAGATACGCAGTATTTT
TRBV6-2/TRBV6-3	-	TRBJ1-5	once	CASSTGLNQPQHF	TGTGCCAGCAGTACGGGACTGAATCAGCCCCAGCATTTT
TRBV3-1/TRBV3-2	-	TRBJ2-7	-	CASSQRDTVLDEQYF	TGTGCCAGCAGCCAACGGGACACCGTCCTTGACGAGCAGTACTTC
TRBV7-9	TRBD1	TRBJ2-7	few	CASSPGTVYEQYF	TGTGCCAGCAGCCCTGGGACAGTATACGAGCAGTACTTC
TRBV5-1	-	TRBJ1-1	-	CASRMGNTEAFF	TGCGCCAGCAGGATGGGGAACACTGAAGCTTTCTTT